These 15 T cell receptor beta chains were all obtained from the same sample, sequenced in a study of blood T cell repertoires in COVID-19. Method: immunoSEQ multiplex PCR; TCRdb's copy keeps in-frame clones and lacks some. The sample holds hundreds of thousands of clones, 75% to 90% seen once. The material sequenced was PBMCs or T cells enriched from blood (not recorded which). All receptors derive from a woman between 40 and 50 years old who had recovered from COVID-19.

The chain combines TRBV11-3 with TRBJ2-1; 9 nucleotides agree with TRBD2. From germline, CDR1 is SGHNT and CDR2 YENEEA. The CDR3 spans 17 residues. The V segment lost 5 bases and the J segment 5 bases; nucleotides outside the gene matches: 13. The chain's CDR3 is CASSVSGSRGLNNEQFF. The CDR3 DNA sequence: TGTGCCAGCAGCGTTAGCGGGAGTCGGGGACTTAACAATGAGCAGTTCTTC.

On this clone itself: The sample carries other DNA sequences with the same CDR3. This chain connects TRBV24-1 to TRBJ2-5, with 7 bases identical to TRBD1. The V gene's germline CDR1 is KGHDR and CDR2 SFDVKD. The CDR3 length is 15 residues. V lost 3 bases, J lost 4 bases, and 7 bases stayed unmatched. CDR3 DNA: TGTGCCACCAGTGATCCTACAGGGGCGGGAGAGACCCAGTACTTC. Translating gives CATSDPTGAGETQYF.

As regards this clone: Within the sample, other DNA sequences also encode this same CDR3. This sequence joins TRBV18 and TRBJ1-3; possible D gene TRBD1, 6 bases. Germline V gives CDR1 KGHSH, CDR2 LQKENI. V lost 3 bases and J lost 2, with 8 bases in between. This CDR3 is built from 14 residues. The CDR3 bases are TGTGCCAGCTCACCGACAGGTGCTGGAAACACCATATATTTT. This gives the protein CASSPTGAGNTIYF.

Comments on this clone: Additional DNA sequences in this sample encode the identical CDR3. J is TRBJ1-4 and V is TRBV5-1; the D gene is possibly TRBD1 (5 bases). The CDR3 runs 14 residues. Trimming left V 0 bases short and J 7 bases short, with 10 bases between. In germline, CDR1 is SGHRS, CDR2 YFSETQ. The CDR3 protein is CASSLDRGGEKLFF. CDR3 nucleotide sequence: TGCGCCAGCAGCTTGGATAGGGGCGGTGAAAAACTGTTTTTT.

The genes are TRBV6-2 or TRBV6-3 and TRBJ2-7, with 10 bases matching TRBD2. The V gene's germline CDR1 is MNHEY and CDR2 SVGEGT. The trim removed 5 bases at V and 0 bases at J, leaving 4 bases unmatched. CDR3 length equals 15 residues. The DNA for the CDR3 is TGTGCCAGCAGTCCCCGGACTAGCGGCTCCTACGAGCAGTACTTC. This translates into CASSPRTSGSYEQYF.

The CDR3 loop is CASIDNSYEQYF. The CDR3 coding sequence is TGTGCCAGTATTGACAATTCCTACGAGCAGTACTTC. The chain is built from TRBV19 and TRBJ2-7, with D unclear. Trimming removed 7 bases at V and 1 base at J, with 8 bases between. This CDR3 is 12 amino acids long. Per the germline V gene, CDR1 is LNHDA and CDR2 is SQIVND (reference sequence).

V and J are TRBV11-2 and TRBJ2-5; perhaps TRBD2 as D (6 bases). Germline CDR1 SGHAT, CDR2 FQNNGV. With 5 bases removed from V and 5 bases from J, the gap between germline ends came to 18 bases. This CDR3 is built from 15 residues. Here the CDR3 reads CASSHRAAGTETQYF. The DNA for the CDR3 is TGTGCCAGCAGCCATAGGGCGGCGGGAACGGAGACCCAGTACTTC.

This clone appeared once. This chain links TRBV2 with TRBJ2-7, with TRBD2 matching over 7 bases. The CDR3 is 14 amino acids. Germline CDR1 SNHLY, CDR2 FYNNEI. Trimming took 8 bases from V and 1 from J; bases not matched to a gene: 8. DNA for the CDR3: TGTGCCAGCTCTGGCAGCGGGGTTTCCTACGAGCAGTACTTC. Its protein product is CASSGSGVSYEQYF.

The CDR3: CSVTKGAGGNQPQHF. CDR3 DNA: TGCAGCGTCACAAAGGGGGCGGGTGGCAATCAGCCCCAGCATTTT. The chain combines TRBV29-1 with TRBJ1-5; 7 bases are a match to TRBD1. This CDR3 region has 15 residues. The germline V gene has CDR1 SQVTM and CDR2 ANQGSEA. V lost 6 bases, J lost 2 bases, and 10 bases stayed unmatched.

The chain couples TRBV7-2 to TRBJ1-1; D unresolved. V lost 7 bases and J lost 5, with 14 bases in between. Germline loops: CDR1 SGHTA, CDR2 FQGNSA. The CDR3 is made up of 13 amino acids. CDR3 bases: TGTGCCAGCACTCCGCCTGGCGGGACTGAAGCTTTCTTT. This codes for CASTPPGGTEAFF.

CDR3 residues: CASSDRVTGELFF. DNA for the CDR3: TGTGCCAGCAGCGACAGGGTCACCGGGGAGCTGTTTTTT. The genes are TRBV27 and TRBJ2-2; the match to TRBD1 covers 7 bases. Germline CDR1 MNHEY, CDR2 SMNVEV (reference sequence). This CDR3 spans 13 amino acids. Germline trimming cut 6 bases from V and 4 bases from J; bases unmatched to any gene: 2.

This chain joins TRBV19 and TRBJ1-6, with D possibly matching TRBD1 (5 bases). Per the germline V gene, CDR1 is LNHDA and CDR2 is SQIVND (reference sequence). The V gene lost 6 bases and the J gene lost 7 bases, with 16 bases spanning the gap. CDR3 length equals 15 residues. The chain's CDR3 is CASRAGQGGNSPLHF. Here the CDR3 DNA reads TGTGCCAGTAGAGCCGGGCAGGGAGGGAATTCACCCCTCCACTTT.

The rearrangement links TRBV3-1 (or the pseudogene TRBV3-2) to TRBJ1-1, with TRBD1 matching over 10 bases. The CDR3 is 15 amino acids. Trimming cost V 1 base and J 3 bases; bases outside gene matches: 2. The germline gives CDR1 LGHDT, CDR2 YNNKEL (reference sequence). The CDR3 protein is CASSQGTGGYTEAFF. The CDR3 coding sequence is TGTGCCAGCAGCCAAGGGACAGGGGGGTACACTGAAGCTTTCTTT.

V and J are TRBV9 and TRBJ1-5, with 8 bases identical to TRBD1. Losses at the gene ends were 2 bases for V and 4 bases for J; bases not matched to a gene: 2. The CDR3 totals 14 residues. Germline lookup yields CDR1 SGDLS and CDR2 YYNGEE. The CDR3 nucleotides are TGTGCCAGCAGCGTGACAGGGGAGAATCAGCCCCAGCATTTT. This gives the protein CASSVTGENQPQHF. Filled out from reference TRBV9 and TRBJ1-5, the complete variable domain reads DSGVTQTPKHLITATGQRVTLRCSPRSGDLSVYWYQQSLDQGLQFLIQYYNGEERAKGNILERFSAQQFPDLHSELNLSSLELGDSALYFCASSVTGENQPQHFGDGTRLSIL.

The V and J genes are TRBV6-5 and TRBJ2-5, with D perhaps TRBD2 (5 bases). Trimming left V 7 bases short and J 7 bases short, with 10 bases between. Per the germline V gene, CDR1 is MNHEY and CDR2 is SVGAGI. This CDR3 has 11 amino acids. The CDR3 is CASTSGGTQYF. The CDR3 DNA follows: TGTGCCAGCACCTCCGGAGGGACCCAGTACTTC.